These 20 T cell receptor beta chains were sequenced from one sample in a study of shared T cell receptors in the human thymus. Profiling relied on immunoSEQ multiplex PCR, and the TCRdb table lists in-frame clones only, not all of them. The sample has some 700,000 clones, over 75% seen once; the top ten hold 0.0095% to 0.013%. The sample also formed part of further work on human thymus T cells.

The material sequenced was thymocytes. The receptors here all came from a girl under two years old with a congenital heart defect.

In DNA form, the CDR3 reads TGTGCCAGCAGTGAAGGCTGCGAGCGGGGGTCATCCAAGGGCTCCTACAATGAGCAGTTCTTC. The encoded protein is CASSEGCERGSSKGSYNEQFF. The chain links TRBV2 to TRBJ2-1; 8 bases are a match to TRBD2. There are 21 residues in the CDR3. CDR1 SNHLY and CDR2 FYNNEI come from the germline V gene. After removal of 1 base from V and 0 bases from J, the junction contained 17 bases not matched to a gene.

The CDR3 DNA follows: TGTGCCAGCAGCTTCGGCGGAGACCAAGAGACCCAGTACTTC. Translated, it gives CASSFGGDQETQYF. The V call is TRBV5-6, the J call TRBJ2-5; D gene uncertain. CDR1 SGHDT and CDR2 YYEEEE come from the germline V gene. The CDR3 runs 14 residues. Trimming shortened V by 2 bases and J by 0 bases, and 8 bases separated the two germline ends.

The rearrangement joins TRBV4-1 to TRBJ1-2; 11 bases are a match to TRBD1. Trimming took 4 bases from V and 4 from J; bases not matched to a gene: 14. Germline-derived CDR1 and CDR2 are MGHRA and YSYEKL. There are 18 residues in the CDR3. This CDR3 is CASSPQEASGQGAYGYTF. CDR3 DNA: TGCGCCAGCAGCCCCCAGGAAGCATCAGGACAGGGGGCCTATGGCTACACCTTC.

This rearrangement joins TRBV7-2 to TRBJ2-2; 10 nucleotides agree with TRBD1. Germline V gene lookup returns CDR1 SGHTA and CDR2 FQGNSA. After removal of 5 bases from V and 4 bases from J, the junction contained 7 bases not matched to a gene. CDR3 length: 16 residues. The CDR3 coding sequence is TGTGCCAGCAGCACCGACAGGGGGCGCGGCACCGGGGAGCTGTTTTTT. It encodes CASSTDRGRGTGELFF.

The chain uses TRBV28 and TRBJ1-1; TRBD1 matches 7 bases. V trimming: 3 bases; J trimming: 1 base; junction bases outside the gene matches: 2. This CDR3 contains 14 residues. CDR1 and CDR2 (germline): MDHEN, SYDVKM. The CDR3 region has the DNA TGTGCCAGCAGTTTGGACAGGCCGAACACTGAAGCTTTCTTT. Amino acid sequence: CASSLDRPNTEAFF.

The gene calls are TRBV5-8 and TRBJ1-3; tentative D call: TRBD1 (5 bases). The CDR3 is 18 amino acids. Trimming pared 0 bases from V and 0 bases from J, leaving 16 bases between. The germline V gene encodes CDR1 SGHTS and CDR2 YDEGEE. The CDR3 sequence is CASSLEEGRGSSGNTIYF. The CDR3 DNA reads TGTGCCAGCAGCTTGGAGGAGGGGCGGGGGAGCTCTGGAAACACCATATATTTT.

This chain connects TRBV4-3 to TRBJ2-4; D is perhaps TRBD1 (5 bases). The CDR3 sequence is 17 residues long. V lost 0 bases and J lost 9, with 21 bases in between. CDR1 is LGHNA and CDR2 is YSLEER in the germline V gene. The DNA for the CDR3 is TGCGCCAGCAGCCAAGATCTTCGCGGACACCAAAAAGCCATTCAGTACTTC. Translated: CASSQDLRGHQKAIQYF.

This chain links TRBV6-6 with TRBJ2-7; D call uncertain. The CDR3 is made up of 12 amino acids. Germline CDR1 is MNHNY and CDR2 is SVGAGI (reference sequence). Trimming stripped 4 bases from V and 9 bases from J, with 13 bases between. The DNA for the CDR3 is TGTGCCAGCAGTTTCCTCTCCTCAGGGCAGTACTTC. It yields the protein CASSFLSSGQYF.

The chain is built from TRBV5-1 and TRBJ1-6, with TRBD1 identical over 11 bases. The germline V gene encodes CDR1 SGHRS and CDR2 YFSETQ. There are 16 residues in the CDR3. The trim removed 5 bases at V and 6 bases at J, leaving 7 bases unmatched. The CDR3 loop reads CASRYGQGACNSPLHF. DNA for the CDR3: TGCGCCAGCAGATATGGACAGGGGGCCTGTAATTCACCCCTCCACTTT.

The chain has TRBV27 and TRBJ2-7, with D possibly matching TRBD1 (6 bases). Germline CDR1 is MNHEY and CDR2 is SMNVEV (reference sequence). Trimming took 0 bases from V and 3 from J, leaving 12 bases between them. The CDR3 has 15 residues. CDR3 in DNA: TGTGCCAGCAGTTTATCTGCGGAAGGGGGCTACGAGCAGTACTTC. It translates to CASSLSAEGGYEQYF.

In DNA, the CDR3 is TGTGCCAGCAGCCTTGGCGGACAGGGGAACACTGAAGCTTTCTTT. The encoded protein is CASSLGGQGNTEAFF. J is TRBJ1-1 and V is TRBV9, with 8 bases that match TRBD1. Germline trimming cut 4 bases from V and 1 base from J; bases unmatched to any gene: 6. This CDR3 contains 15 residues. Germline V CDR1 and CDR2: SGDLS, YYNGEE.

The chain is built from TRBV7-8 and TRBJ2-2; the D is unclear. V was cut by 3 bases and J by 4 bases, with 9 bases left in between. The CDR3 runs 14 residues. Germline CDR1 and CDR2: SGHVS and FQNEAQ. The CDR3: CASSLRQLTGELFF. In DNA, the CDR3 is TGTGCCAGCAGCTTGAGACAACTCACCGGGGAGCTGTTTTTT.

The chain recombines TRBV2 with TRBJ1-1, with 10 bases lining up with TRBD1. Germline values: CDR1 SNHLY, CDR2 FYNNEI. Unmatched junction bases numbered 11, after V lost 2 bases and J lost 2 bases. This CDR3 spans 18 amino acids. The CDR3 is CASSELWGQGNVNTEAFF. Here the CDR3 DNA reads TGTGCCAGCAGTGAACTGTGGGGACAGGGGAACGTAAACACTGAAGCTTTCTTT.

This sequence joins TRBV7-9 and TRBJ1-5; 9 bases are a match to TRBD1. Germline V gene data show CDR1 as SEHNR and CDR2 as FQNEAQ (reference sequence). This CDR3 has 17 amino acids. Germline trimming cut 5 bases from V and 4 bases from J; bases unmatched to any gene: 12. CDR3 DNA sequence: TGTGCCAGCAGCGAAGATCCGGGACAGGGAAGTAATCAGCCCCAGCATTTT. As protein: CASSEDPGQGSNQPQHF. Filled out from reference TRBV7-9 and TRBJ1-5, the complete variable domain reads DTGVSQNPRHKITKRGQNVTFRCDPISEHNRLYWYRQTLGQGPEFLTYFQNEAQLEKSRLLSDRFSAERPKGSFSTLEIQRTEQGDSAMYLCASSEDPGQGSNQPQHFGDGTRLSIL.

This chain connects TRBV27 to TRBJ1-1; D is uncertain. The V end lost 2 bases, the J end lost 0 bases, and 10 bases lay between the germline ends. Germline V CDR1 and CDR2: MNHEY, SMNVEV (reference sequence). The CDR3 is 15 residues long. The CDR3 DNA follows: TGTGCCAGCAGTTTAGTCGGGGTCCTGAACACTGAAGCTTTCTTT. Translating it yields CASSLVGVLNTEAFF.

The V and J genes are TRBV2 and TRBJ1-2; D possibly corresponds to TRBD1 (6 bases). With 4 bases removed from V and 4 bases from J, the gap between germline ends came to 16 bases. CDR1 is SNHLY and CDR2 is FYNNEI in the germline V gene. This CDR3 contains 15 residues. CDR3 amino acids: CASSVQTGFSYGYTF. The CDR3 coding sequence is TGTGCCAGCAGTGTCCAGACAGGCTTTTCCTATGGCTACACCTTC. The full variable domain, rest sourced from reference TRBV2 and TRBJ1-2, is EPEVTQTPSHQVTQMGQEVILRCVPISNHLYFYWYRQILGQKVEFLVSFYNNEISEKSEIFDDQFSVERPDGSNFTLKIRSTKLEDSAMYFCASSVQTGFSYGYTFGSGTRLTVV.

This chain uses TRBV2 with TRBJ1-6, with a tentative D call TRBD1 (6 bases). This CDR3 has 15 residues. Germline-derived CDR1 and CDR2 are SNHLY and FYNNEI. Trimming stripped 10 bases from V and 0 bases from J, with 13 bases between. The CDR3 bases are TGTGCCACCGGAATGGACAGCTCCTATAATTCACCCCTCCACTTT. Its translation: CATGMDSSYNSPLHF.

This clone has just one count. The genes are TRBV6-1 and TRBJ2-1, with TRBD2 identical over 7 bases. This CDR3 has 15 amino acids. J gave up 5 bases and V 1 base, and 5 bases lay outside the gene matches. Germline V CDR1 and CDR2: MNHNS, SASEGT. CDR3 region: CASSEGGGTNNEQFF. The CDR3 DNA is TGTGCCAGCAGTGAAGGGGGGGGAACAAACAATGAGCAGTTCTTC.

V usage is TRBV7-8 and J usage is TRBJ1-5; possible D gene TRBD1, 5 bases. Germline V lookup: CDR1 SGHVS, CDR2 FQNEAQ. CDR3 length: 16 residues. Trimming shortened V by 0 bases and J by 6 bases, and 15 bases separated the two germline ends. The CDR3 nucleotides are TGTGCCAGCAGCTTAGCTGGCGGGGGTCGGGGTCAGCCCCAGCATTTT. It specifies CASSLAGGGRGQPQHF. The complete variable domain, with remaining parts taken from reference TRBV7-8 and TRBJ1-5, reads GAGVSQSPRYKVAKRGQDVALRCDPISGHVSLFWYQQALGQGPEFLTYFQNEAQLDKSGLPSDRFFAERPEGSVSTLKIQRTQQEDSAVYLCASSLAGGGRGQPQHFGDGTRLSIL.

J is TRBJ2-3 and V is TRBV6-4, with 10 bases that match TRBD2. The germline V gene has CDR1 MRHNA and CDR2 SNTAGT. The CDR3 extends over 14 amino acids. The junction had 5 bases not matched to a gene; V was cut back by 7 bases and J by 4 bases. The CDR3, as DNA: TGTGCCAGCAACGGGACTAGCGATGCAGATACGCAGTATTTT. It specifies CASNGTSDADTQYF.